This T cell receptor (beta chain) appears in the sequencing data of a study of T cell responses to AZD1222 COVID-19 vaccine. Libraries were prepared by immunoSEQ multiplex PCR; TCRdb keeps only in-frame clonotypes and omits some of them. The sample records roughly 180,000 clones, about 92% being singletons. The count of this clone is one. The germline V gene encodes CDR1 MGHRA and CDR2 YSYEKL. CDR3 length: 15 residues. V dropped 4 bases and J dropped 3 bases, with 13 bases sitting between them. The genes are TRBV4-1 and TRBJ1-5; weak D call: TRBD1 (5 bases). The receptor comes from an adult who received the AZD1222 COVID-19 vaccine. The material was peripheral blood, obtained 28 days after the second AZD1222 dose. The CDR3 bases are TGCGCCAGCAGCCCTATTGGGGGGAACAATCAGCCCCAGCATTTT. Translated, it gives CASSPIGGNNQPQHF.